This T cell receptor beta chain was recovered during a study of T cells in Graves' hyperthyroidism and ophthalmopathy. This clonotype was observed many times. As yet, its antigen is unknown. Hyperthyroidism in the patients, aged 18 to 65, was newly diagnosed and under 2 months in duration. Study outcomes and limitations: Using 13 V-J features, a model discriminated ophthalmopathy from stable hyperthyroidism.

Researchers took RNA transcripts and amplified the TCR beta CDR3 regions from them. HTBI primers were the set used in a first-round RT-PCR of the TCR CDR3. TCRdb recomputed calls from the multiplex PCR reads with MiXCR, one row per CDR3 protein. The repertoire holds hundreds of thousands of distinct CDR3 sequences, with roughly 14% as singletons. The material sequenced was blood. The TCR comes from a woman aged 18-35 years with Graves' hyperthyroidism.

CDR3 protein: CASSARGNQGEQYF. The CDR3 DNA sequence: TGTGCCAGCAGCGCCAGGGGTAATCAAGGCGAGCAGTACTTC. The V gene is TRBV3-1, the J gene TRBJ2-7, with a weak D call TRBD1 (6 bases). The CDR3 consists of 14 residues. Germline assignment: CDR1 LGHDT and CDR2 YNNKEL (reference sequence). V was pared by 5 bases and J by 6 bases, with 17 bases between.